These 3 T cell receptor beta chains were sequenced from one sample in a study of monozygotic twins with inflammatory bowel disease. TCRdb re-called the 5' RACE reads; one entry per CDR3 protein, DNA not given. The sample's table shows around 410,000 distinct CDR3 sequences. Material: blood. The receptors here all came from a human donor with ulcerative colitis or Crohn's disease, or a healthy co-twin of an affected twin (not recorded which).

V and J are TRBV11-2 and TRBJ2-7. The CDR3 spans 13 residues. Germline CDR1 SGHAT, CDR2 FQNNGV. CDR3 protein: CASSASSTYEQYF.

J is TRBJ2-2 and V is TRBV7-9. The germline V gene has CDR1 SEHNR and CDR2 FQNEAQ (reference sequence). There are 15 residues in the CDR3. CDR3 protein: CASSLIGKYTGELFF.

The gene calls are TRBV5-1 and TRBJ2-2; lacking DNA, the TRBD2 call made by TCRdb goes unchecked. This CDR3 region has 18 residues. Germline V gene lookup returns CDR1 SGHRS and CDR2 YFSETQ. The CDR3 sequence is CASSTPSGLAGITGELFF.